A selection of T cell receptor beta chains follows, all from one sample in a study of chemoradiotherapy in HPV16-positive cancers. Sequenced by immunoSEQ multiplex PCR; TCRdb stores in-frame clones only, minus some. This table has about 14,000 clones, approximately 91% appearing once. The material sequenced was blood, taken from a patient who underwent chemoradiotherapy. The origin of the receptors is a human donor with HPV-associated anogenital cancer. Both conserved end residues are part of each CDR3. A D gene is named only where the DNA matches it firmly. Size values are once, few and many counts, or a class for expanded clones, and some rows have none.

v_gene: TRBV5-6
abundance: .
j_gene: TRBJ1-1
d_gene: .
CDR3nt: TGTGCCAGCAGCCTTTACGGGGGGAACACTGAAGCTTTCTTT
CDR3aa: CASSLYGGNTEAFF

v_gene: TRBV27
abundance: .
j_gene: TRBJ1-2
d_gene: .
CDR3nt: TGTGCCAGCAGTTTATCGACGGGGCTGAGCTATGGCTACACCTTC
CDR3aa: CASSLSTGLSYGYTF

v_gene: TRBV6-5
abundance: .
j_gene: TRBJ2-5
d_gene: .
CDR3nt: TGTGCCAGCAGTACGGTCCGGGGGAGGCAAGAGACCCAGTACTTC
CDR3aa: CASSTVRGRQETQYF

v_gene: TRBV6-6
abundance: .
j_gene: TRBJ1-1
d_gene: .
CDR3nt: TGTGCCAGCAGTTACTCGAGCTTCCCAGCGAACACTGAAGCTTTCTTT
CDR3aa: CASSYSSFPANTEAFF

v_gene: TRBV5-1
abundance: few
j_gene: TRBJ1-2
d_gene: .
CDR3nt: TGCGCCAGCAGCTTGGTAACAGCTAACTATGGCTACACCTTC
CDR3aa: CASSLVTANYGYTF

v_gene: TRBV21-1
abundance: .
j_gene: TRBJ2-1
d_gene: .
CDR3nt: TGTGCCAGCAGCAAAAGGGGAAGGGCCCCTCGGTTCTTC
CDR3aa: CASSKRGRAPRFF

v_gene: TRBV5-5
abundance: .
j_gene: TRBJ1-4
d_gene: .
CDR3nt: TGTGCCAGCACCCGGGGGGGGAAACTGTTTTTT
CDR3aa: CASTRGGKLFF

v_gene: TRBV6-5
abundance: few
j_gene: TRBJ2-7
d_gene: .
CDR3nt: TGTGCCAGCACCCTATCCCGAGGCTACGAGCAGTACTTC
CDR3aa: CASTLSRGYEQYF

v_gene: TRBV25-1
abundance: .
j_gene: TRBJ1-2
d_gene: TRBD1
CDR3nt: TGTGCCAGCAGTGATCCCATGGGACAGGTTGGAGAGGACTACACCTTC
CDR3aa: CASSDPMGQVGEDYTF

v_gene: TRBV7-9
abundance: .
j_gene: TRBJ1-1
d_gene: .
CDR3nt: TGTGCCAGCAGCCTAGGAAACTACTTGAACACTGAAGCTTTCTTT
CDR3aa: CASSLGNYLNTEAFF

v_gene: TRBV5-1
abundance: .
j_gene: TRBJ1-2
d_gene: TRBD1
CDR3nt: TGCGCCAGCAGCTTGGCCGACAGGGAGGGTAATGGCTACACCTTC
CDR3aa: CASSLADREGNGYTF